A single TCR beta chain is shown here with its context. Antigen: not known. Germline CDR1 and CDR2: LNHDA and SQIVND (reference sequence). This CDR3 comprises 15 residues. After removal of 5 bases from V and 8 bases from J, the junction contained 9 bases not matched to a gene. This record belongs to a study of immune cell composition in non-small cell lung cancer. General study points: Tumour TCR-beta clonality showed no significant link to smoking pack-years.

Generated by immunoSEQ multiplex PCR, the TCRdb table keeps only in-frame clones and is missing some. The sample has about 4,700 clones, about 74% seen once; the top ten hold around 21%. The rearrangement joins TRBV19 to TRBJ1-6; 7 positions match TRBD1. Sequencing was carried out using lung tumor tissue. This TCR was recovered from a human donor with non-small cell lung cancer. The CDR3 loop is CASSARTGPDSPLHF. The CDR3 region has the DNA TGTGCCAGTAGTGCCAGGACAGGTCCGGATTCACCCCTCCACTTT. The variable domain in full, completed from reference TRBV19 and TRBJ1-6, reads DGGITQSPKYLFRKEGQNVTLSCEQNLNHDAMYWYRQDPGQGLRLIYYSQIVNDFQKGDIAEGYSVSREKKESFPLTVTSAQKNPTAFYLCASSARTGPDSPLHFGNGTRLTVT.